Given below is one T cell receptor beta chain in context. The data are from a study of control samples from healthy donors and cancer patients. Method: immunoSEQ multiplex PCR; TCRdb's copy keeps in-frame clones and lacks some. The sample gives 65,000 to 80,000 clones, about 89% of which show up once; roughly a tenth is in the top ten. There are 16 residues in the CDR3. The germline V gene has CDR1 SGHTA and CDR2 FQGNSA. J was trimmed by 8 bases and V by 5 bases; bases with no gene match: 7. The sequencing input was PBMCs. The chain employs TRBV7-2 and TRBJ2-3, with 16 bases identical to TRBD2. The receptor's source is a woman in her fifties or sixties with colorectal cancer. CDR3 in amino acids: CASSLTGTSGGGTQYF. CDR3 nucleotide sequence: TGTGCCAGCAGCCTCACCGGGACTAGCGGGGGGGGTACGCAGTATTTT.